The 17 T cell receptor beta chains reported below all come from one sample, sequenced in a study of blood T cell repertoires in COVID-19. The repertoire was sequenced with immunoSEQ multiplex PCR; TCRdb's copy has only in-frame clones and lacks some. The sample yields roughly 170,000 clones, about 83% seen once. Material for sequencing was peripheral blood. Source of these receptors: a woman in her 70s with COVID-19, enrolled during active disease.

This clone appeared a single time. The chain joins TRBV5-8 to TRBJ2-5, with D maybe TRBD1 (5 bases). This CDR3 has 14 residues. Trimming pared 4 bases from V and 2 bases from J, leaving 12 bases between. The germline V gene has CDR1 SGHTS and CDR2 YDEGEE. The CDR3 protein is CASSPRQSQETQYF. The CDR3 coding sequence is TGTGCCAGCAGCCCCAGACAGTCTCAAGAGACCCAGTACTTC. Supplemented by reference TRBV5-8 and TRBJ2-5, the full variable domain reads EAGVTQSPTHLIKTRGQQATLRCSPISGHTSVYWYQQALGLGLQFLLWYDEGEERNRGNFPPRFSGRQFPNYSSELNVNALELEDSALYLCASSPRQSQETQYFGPGTRLLVL.

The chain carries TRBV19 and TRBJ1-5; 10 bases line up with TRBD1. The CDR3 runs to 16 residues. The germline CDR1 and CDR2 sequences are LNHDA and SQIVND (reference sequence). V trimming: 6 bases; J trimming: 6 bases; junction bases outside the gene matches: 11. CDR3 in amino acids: CASRIPGTGVAQPQHF. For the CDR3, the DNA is TGTGCCAGTAGAATCCCCGGGACAGGGGTTGCTCAGCCCCAGCATTTT.

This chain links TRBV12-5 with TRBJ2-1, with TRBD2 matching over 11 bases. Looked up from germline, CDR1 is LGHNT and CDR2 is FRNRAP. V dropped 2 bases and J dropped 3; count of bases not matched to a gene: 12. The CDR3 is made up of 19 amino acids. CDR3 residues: CASGLLTGTSGTSYNEQFF. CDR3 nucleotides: TGTGCTAGTGGTTTGCTCACCGGGACTAGCGGTACTAGCTACAATGAGCAGTTCTTC.

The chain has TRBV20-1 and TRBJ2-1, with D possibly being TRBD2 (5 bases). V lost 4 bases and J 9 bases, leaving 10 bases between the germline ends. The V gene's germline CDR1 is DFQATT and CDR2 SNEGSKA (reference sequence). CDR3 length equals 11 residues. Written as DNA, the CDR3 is TGCAGTGCTATTTCGGCGGGTGAGCAGTTCTTC. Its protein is CSAISAGEQFF.

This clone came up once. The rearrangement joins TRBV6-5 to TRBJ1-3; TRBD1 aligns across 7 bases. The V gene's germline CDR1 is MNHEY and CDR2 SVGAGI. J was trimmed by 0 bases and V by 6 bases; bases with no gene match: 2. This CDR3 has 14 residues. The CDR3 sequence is CASSRDSSGNTIYF. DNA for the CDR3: TGTGCCAGCAGCCGGGACAGCTCTGGAAACACCATATATTTT.

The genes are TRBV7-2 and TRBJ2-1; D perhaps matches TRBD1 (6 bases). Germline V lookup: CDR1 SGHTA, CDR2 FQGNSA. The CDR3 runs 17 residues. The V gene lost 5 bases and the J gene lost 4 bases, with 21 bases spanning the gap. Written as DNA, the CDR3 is TGTGCCAGCAGCGATCCGTCCGGGGCCCAGGGGTACAATGAGCAGTTCTTC. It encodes CASSDPSGAQGYNEQFF.

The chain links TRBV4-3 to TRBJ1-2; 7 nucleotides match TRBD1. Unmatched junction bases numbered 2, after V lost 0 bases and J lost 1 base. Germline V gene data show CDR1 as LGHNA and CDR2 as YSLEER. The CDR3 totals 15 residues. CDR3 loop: CASSQDPGGNYGYTF. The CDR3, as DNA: TGCGCCAGCAGCCAAGATCCAGGGGGTAACTATGGCTACACCTTC.

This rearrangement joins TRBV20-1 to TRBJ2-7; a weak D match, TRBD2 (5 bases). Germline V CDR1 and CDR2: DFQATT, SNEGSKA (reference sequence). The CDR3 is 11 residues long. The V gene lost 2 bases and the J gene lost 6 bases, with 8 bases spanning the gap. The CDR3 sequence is CSARPGLEQYF. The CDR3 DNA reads TGCAGTGCTAGACCTGGACTCGAGCAGTACTTC.

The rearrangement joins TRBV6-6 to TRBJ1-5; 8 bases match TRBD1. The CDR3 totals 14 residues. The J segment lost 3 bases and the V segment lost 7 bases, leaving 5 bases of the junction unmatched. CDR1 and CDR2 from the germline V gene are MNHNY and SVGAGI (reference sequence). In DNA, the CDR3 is TGTGCCAGCACCGGACAGGGTCTCAATCAGCCCCAGCATTTT. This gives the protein CASTGQGLNQPQHF.

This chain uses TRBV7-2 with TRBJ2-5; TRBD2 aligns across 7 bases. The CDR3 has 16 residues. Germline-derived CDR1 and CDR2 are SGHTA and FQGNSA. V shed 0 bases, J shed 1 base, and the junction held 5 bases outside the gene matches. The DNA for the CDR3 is TGTGCCAGCAGCTTAGCCCCCCTAGCGGCCCAAGAGACCCAGTACTTC. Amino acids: CASSLAPLAAQETQYF. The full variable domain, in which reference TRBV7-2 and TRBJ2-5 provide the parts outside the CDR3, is GAGVSQSPSNKVTEKGKDVELRCDPISGHTALYWYRQSLGQGLEFLIYFQGNSAPDKSGLPSDRFSAERTGGSVSTLTIQRTQQEDSAVYLCASSLAPLAAQETQYFGPGTRLLVL.

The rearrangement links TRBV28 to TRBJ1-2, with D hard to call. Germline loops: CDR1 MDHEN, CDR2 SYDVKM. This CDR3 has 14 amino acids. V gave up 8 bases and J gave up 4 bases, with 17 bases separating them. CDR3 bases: TGTGCCAGCTCGACTATCAGGCTCTCCTATGGCTACACCTTC. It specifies CASSTIRLSYGYTF.

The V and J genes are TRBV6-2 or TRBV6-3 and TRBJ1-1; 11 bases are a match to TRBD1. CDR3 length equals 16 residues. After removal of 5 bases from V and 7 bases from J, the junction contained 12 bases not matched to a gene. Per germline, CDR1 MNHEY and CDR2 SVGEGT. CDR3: CASSHRTGGFRDEAFF. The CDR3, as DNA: TGTGCCAGCAGTCACAGGACAGGGGGCTTTCGTGATGAAGCTTTCTTT.

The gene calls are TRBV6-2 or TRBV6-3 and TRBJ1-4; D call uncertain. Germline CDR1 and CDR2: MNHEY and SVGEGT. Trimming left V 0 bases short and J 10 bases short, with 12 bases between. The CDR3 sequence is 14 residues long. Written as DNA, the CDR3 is TGTGCCAGCAGTTACTCGAGTAGTCGGAGAAAACTGTTTTTT. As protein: CASSYSSSRRKLFF.

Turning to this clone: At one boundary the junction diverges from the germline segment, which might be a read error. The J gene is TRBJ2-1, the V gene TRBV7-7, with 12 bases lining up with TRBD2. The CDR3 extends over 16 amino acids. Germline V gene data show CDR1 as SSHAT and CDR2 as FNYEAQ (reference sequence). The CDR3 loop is CASSLSRTSGMNEQFF. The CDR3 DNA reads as TGTGCTAGCAGCTTATCCAGGACTAGCGGGATGAATGAGCAGTTCTTC.

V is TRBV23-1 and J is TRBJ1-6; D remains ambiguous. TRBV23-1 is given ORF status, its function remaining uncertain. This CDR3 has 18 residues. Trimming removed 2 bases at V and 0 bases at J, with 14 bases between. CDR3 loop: CASSQEDGESSYNSPLHF. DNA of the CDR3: TGCGCCAGCAGTCAAGAGGATGGAGAGAGCTCCTATAATTCACCCCTCCACTTT.

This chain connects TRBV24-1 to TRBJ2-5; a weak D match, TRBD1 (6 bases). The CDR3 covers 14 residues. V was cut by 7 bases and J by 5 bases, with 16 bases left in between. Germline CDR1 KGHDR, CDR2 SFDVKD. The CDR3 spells CATSFGTLGETQYF. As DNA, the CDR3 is TGTGCCACCAGCTTCGGGACACTCGGCGAGACCCAGTACTTC.

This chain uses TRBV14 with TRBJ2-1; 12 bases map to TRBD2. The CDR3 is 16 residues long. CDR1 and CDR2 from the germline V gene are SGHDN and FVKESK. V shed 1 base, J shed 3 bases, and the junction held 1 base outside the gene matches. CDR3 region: CASSQGLAGVYNEQFF. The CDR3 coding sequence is TGTGCCAGCAGCCAAGGACTAGCGGGAGTCTACAATGAGCAGTTCTTC. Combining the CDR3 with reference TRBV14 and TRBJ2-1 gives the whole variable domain EAGVTQFPSHSVIEKGQTVTLRCDPISGHDNLYWYRRVMGKEIKFLLHFVKESKQDESGMPNNRFLAERTGGTYSTLKVQPAELEDSGVYFCASSQGLAGVYNEQFFGPGTRLTVL.